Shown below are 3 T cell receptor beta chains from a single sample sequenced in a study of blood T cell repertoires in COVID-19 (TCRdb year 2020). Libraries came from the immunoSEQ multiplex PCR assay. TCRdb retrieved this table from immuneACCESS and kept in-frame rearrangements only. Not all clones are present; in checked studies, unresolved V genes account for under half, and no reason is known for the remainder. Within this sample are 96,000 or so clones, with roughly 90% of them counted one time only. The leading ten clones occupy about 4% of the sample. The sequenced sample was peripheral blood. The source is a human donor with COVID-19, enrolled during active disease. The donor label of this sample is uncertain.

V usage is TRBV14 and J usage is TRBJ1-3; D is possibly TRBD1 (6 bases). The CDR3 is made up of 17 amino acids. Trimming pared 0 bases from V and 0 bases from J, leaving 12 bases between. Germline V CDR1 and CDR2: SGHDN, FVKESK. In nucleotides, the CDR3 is TGTGCCAGCAGCCAAGATAAAGACAGGTTCTCTGGAAACACCATATATTTT. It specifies CASSQDKDRFSGNTIYF.

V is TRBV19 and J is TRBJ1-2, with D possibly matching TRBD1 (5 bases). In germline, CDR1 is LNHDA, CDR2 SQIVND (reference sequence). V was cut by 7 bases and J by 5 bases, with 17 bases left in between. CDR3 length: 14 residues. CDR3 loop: CASIGQGNTYGYTF. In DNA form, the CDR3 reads TGTGCCAGTATCGGGCAGGGAAATACATATGGCTACACCTTC.

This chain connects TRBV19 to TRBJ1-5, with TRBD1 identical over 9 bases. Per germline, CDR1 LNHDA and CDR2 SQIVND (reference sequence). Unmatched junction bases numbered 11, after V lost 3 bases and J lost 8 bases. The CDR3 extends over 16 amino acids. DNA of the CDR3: TGTGCCAGTAGTATGAGGGGACAGGGACTTCGGGAGCCCCAGCATTTT. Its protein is CASSMRGQGLREPQHF.